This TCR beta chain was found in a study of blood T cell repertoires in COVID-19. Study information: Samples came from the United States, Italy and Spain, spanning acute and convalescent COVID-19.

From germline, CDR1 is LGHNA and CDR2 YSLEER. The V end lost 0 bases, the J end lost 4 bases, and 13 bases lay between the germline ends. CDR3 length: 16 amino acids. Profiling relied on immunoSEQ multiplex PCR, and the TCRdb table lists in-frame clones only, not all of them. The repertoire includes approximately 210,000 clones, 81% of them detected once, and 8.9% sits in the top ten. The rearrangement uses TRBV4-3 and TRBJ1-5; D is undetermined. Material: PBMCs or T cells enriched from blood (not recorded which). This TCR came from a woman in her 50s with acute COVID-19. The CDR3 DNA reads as TGCGCCAGCAGCCAAGATCACCTACTCTTTAATCAGCCCCAGCATTTT. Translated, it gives CASSQDHLLFNQPQHF.